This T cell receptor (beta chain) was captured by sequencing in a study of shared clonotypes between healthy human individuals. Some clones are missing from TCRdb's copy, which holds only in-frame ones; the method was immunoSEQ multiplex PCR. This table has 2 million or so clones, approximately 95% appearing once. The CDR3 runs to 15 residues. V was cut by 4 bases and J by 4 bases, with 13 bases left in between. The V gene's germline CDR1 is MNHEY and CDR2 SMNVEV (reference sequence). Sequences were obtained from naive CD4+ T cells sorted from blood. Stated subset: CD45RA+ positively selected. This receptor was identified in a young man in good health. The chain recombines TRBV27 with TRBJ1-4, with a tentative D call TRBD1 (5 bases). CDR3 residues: CASSSLDRLNEKLFF. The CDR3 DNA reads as TGTGCCAGCAGTTCCCTCGACAGACTTAATGAAAAACTGTTTTTT.